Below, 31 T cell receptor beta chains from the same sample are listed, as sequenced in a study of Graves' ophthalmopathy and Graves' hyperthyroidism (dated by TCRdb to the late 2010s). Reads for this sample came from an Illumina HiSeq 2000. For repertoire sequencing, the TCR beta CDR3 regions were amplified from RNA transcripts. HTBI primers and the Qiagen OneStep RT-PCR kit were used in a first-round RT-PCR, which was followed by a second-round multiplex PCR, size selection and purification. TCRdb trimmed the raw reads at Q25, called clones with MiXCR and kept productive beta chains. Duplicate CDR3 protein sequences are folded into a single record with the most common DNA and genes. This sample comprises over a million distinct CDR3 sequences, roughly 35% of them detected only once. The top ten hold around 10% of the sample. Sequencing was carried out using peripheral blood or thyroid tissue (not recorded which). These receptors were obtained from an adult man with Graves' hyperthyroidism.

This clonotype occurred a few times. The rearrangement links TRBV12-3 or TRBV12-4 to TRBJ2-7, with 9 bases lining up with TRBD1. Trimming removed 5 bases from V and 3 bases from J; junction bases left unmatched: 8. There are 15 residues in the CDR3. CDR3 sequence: CASSTDRGQLYEQYF. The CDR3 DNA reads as TGTGCCAGCAGTACGGACAGGGGCCAGCTCTACGAGCAGTACTTC.

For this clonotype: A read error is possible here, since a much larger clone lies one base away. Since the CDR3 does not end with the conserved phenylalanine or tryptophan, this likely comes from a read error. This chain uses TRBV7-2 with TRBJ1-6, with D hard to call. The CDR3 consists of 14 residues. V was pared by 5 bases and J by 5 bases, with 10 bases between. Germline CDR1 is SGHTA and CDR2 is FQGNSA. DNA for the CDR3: TGTGCCAGCAGCGAGGTTGGAAATAATTCACCCCTCCACCTT. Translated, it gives CASSEVGNNSPLHL.

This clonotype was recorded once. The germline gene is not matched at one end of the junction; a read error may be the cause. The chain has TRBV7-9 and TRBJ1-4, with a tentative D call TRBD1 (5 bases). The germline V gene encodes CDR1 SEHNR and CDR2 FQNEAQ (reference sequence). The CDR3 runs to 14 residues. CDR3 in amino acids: CASSWGLRGERLFF. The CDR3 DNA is TGTGCCAGCAGCTGGGGACTGCGCGGTGAAAGACTGTTTTTT.

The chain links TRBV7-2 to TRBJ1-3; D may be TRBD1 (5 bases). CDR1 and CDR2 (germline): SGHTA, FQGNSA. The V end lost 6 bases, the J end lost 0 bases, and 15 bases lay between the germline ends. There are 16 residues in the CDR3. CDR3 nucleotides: TGTGCCAGCAGTCCTACAGGTATCCTCTCTGGAAACACCATATATTTT. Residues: CASSPTGILSGNTIYF.

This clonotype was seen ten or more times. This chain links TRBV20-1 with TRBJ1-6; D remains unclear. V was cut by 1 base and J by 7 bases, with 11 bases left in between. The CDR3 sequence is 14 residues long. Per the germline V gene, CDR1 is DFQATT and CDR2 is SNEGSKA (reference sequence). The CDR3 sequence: CSARVAGRNSPLHF. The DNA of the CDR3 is TGCAGTGCTAGAGTGGCAGGCAGAAATTCACCCCTCCACTTT.

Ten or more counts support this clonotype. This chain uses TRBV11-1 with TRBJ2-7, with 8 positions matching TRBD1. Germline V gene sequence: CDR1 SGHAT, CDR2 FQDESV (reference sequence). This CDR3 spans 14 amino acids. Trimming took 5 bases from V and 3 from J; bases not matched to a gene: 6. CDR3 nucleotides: TGTGCCAGCAGCATCGACAGGGGAAACTACGAGCAGTACTTC. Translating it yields CASSIDRGNYEQYF.

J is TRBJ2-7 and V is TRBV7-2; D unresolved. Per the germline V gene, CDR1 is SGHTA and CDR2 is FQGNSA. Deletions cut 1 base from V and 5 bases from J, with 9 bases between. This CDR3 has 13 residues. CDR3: CASSLELKDEQYF. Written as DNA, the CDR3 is TGTGCCAGCAGCTTAGAACTCAAGGACGAGCAGTACTTC.

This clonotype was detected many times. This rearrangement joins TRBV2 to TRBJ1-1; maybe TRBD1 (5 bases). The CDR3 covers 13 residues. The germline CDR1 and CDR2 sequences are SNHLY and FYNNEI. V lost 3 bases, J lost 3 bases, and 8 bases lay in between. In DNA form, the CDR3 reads TGTGCCAGCAGTGATCGGGGGGACACTGAAGCTTTCTTT. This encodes CASSDRGDTEAFF.

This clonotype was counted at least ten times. CDR3 in amino acids: CASSSGELFPRQETQYF. CDR3 bases: TGTGCCAGCAGCTCCGGGGAACTTTTTCCGAGGCAAGAGACCCAGTACTTC. This chain joins TRBV7-9 and TRBJ2-5, with D tentatively TRBD2 (5 bases). The CDR3 spans 17 residues. Per germline, CDR1 SEHNR and CDR2 FQNEAQ (reference sequence). V shed 4 bases and J shed 2 bases, with 20 bases lying between them.

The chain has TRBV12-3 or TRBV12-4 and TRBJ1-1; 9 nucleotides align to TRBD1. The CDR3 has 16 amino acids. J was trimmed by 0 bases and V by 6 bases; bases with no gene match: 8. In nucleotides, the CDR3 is TGTGCCAGCAGACCGGGACAGGGACAAGTGAACACTGAAGCTTTCTTT. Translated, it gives CASRPGQGQVNTEAFF.

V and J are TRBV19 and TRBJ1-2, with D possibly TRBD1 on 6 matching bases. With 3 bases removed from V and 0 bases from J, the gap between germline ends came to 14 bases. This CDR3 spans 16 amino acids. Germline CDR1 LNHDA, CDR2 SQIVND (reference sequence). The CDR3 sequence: CASSIGTTITNYGYTF. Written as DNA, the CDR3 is TGTGCCAGTAGTATCGGGACAACCATTACTAACTATGGCTACACCTTC.

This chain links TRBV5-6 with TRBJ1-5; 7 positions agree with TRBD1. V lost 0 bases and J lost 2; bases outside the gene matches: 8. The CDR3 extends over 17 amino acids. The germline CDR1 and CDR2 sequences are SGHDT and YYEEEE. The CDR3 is CASSLGRGQGGNQPQHF. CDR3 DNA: TGTGCCAGCAGCTTGGGTAGGGGGCAAGGGGGCAATCAGCCCCAGCATTTT.

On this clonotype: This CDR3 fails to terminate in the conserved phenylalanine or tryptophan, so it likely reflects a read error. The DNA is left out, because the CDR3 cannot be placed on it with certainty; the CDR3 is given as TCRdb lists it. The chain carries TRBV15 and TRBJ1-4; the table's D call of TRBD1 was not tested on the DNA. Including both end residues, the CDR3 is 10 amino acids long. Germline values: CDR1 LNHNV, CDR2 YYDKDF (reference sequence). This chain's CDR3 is CATSRSGTAY.

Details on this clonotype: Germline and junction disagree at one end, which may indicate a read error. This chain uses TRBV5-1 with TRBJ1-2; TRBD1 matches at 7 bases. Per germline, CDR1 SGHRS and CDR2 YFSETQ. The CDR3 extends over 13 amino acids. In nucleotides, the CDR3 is TGTGCCAGCAGCCCTGAGACAGGGAAAGGCTACACCTTC. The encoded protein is CASSPETGKGYTF. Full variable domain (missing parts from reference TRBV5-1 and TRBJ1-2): KAGVTQTPRYLIKTRGQQVTLSCSPISGHRSVSWYQQTPGQGLQFLFEYFSETQRNKGNFPGRFSGRQFSNSRSEMNVSTLELGDSALYLCASSPETGKGYTFGSGTRLTVV.

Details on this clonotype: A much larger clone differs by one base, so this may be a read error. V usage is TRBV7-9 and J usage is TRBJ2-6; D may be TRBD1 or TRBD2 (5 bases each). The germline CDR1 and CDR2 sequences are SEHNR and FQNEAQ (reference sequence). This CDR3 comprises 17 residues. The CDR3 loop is CASSQDTGWTGANVPTF. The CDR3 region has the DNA TGTGCCAGCAGCCAAGATACAGGATGGACTGGGGCCAACGTCCCGACTTTC.

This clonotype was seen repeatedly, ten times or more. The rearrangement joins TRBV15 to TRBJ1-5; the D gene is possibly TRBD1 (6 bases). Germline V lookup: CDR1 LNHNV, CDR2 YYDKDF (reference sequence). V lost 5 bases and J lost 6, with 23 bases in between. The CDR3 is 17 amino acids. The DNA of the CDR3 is TGTGCCACCAGCGTCCTACCCATGGGGGGCTTGGGTCAGCCCCAGCATTTT. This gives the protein CATSVLPMGGLGQPQHF.

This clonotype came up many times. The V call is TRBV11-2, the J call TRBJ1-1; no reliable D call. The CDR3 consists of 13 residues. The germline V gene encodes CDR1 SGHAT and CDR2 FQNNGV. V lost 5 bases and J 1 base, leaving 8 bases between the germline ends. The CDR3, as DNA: TGTGCCAGCAGCCCTAGGAAGAACACTGAAGCTTTCTTT. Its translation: CASSPRKNTEAFF.

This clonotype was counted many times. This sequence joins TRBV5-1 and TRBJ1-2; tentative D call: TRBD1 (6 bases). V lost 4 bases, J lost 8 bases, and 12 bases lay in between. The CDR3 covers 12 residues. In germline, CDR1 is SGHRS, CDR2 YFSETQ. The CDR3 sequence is CASSDTGRGYTF. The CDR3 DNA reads TGCGCCAGCAGCGACACAGGGCGCGGCTACACCTTC. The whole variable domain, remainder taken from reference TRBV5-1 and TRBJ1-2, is KAGVTQTPRYLIKTRGQQVTLSCSPISGHRSVSWYQQTPGQGLQFLFEYFSETQRNKGNFPGRFSGRQFSNSRSEMNVSTLELGDSALYLCASSDTGRGYTFGSGTRLTVV.

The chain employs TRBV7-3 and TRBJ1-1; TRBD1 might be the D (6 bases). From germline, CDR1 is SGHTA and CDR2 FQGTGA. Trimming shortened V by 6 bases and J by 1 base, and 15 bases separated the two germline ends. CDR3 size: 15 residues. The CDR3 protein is CASSMGATPNTEAFF. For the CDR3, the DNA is TGTGCCAGCAGTATGGGGGCGACCCCGAACACTGAAGCTTTCTTT.

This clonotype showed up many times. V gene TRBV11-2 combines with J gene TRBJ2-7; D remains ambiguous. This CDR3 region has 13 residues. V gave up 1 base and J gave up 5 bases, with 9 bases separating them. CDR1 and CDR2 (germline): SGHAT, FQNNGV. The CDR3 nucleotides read TGTGCCAGCAGCTTAGGACTTAAGGACGAGCAGTACTTC. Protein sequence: CASSLGLKDEQYF.

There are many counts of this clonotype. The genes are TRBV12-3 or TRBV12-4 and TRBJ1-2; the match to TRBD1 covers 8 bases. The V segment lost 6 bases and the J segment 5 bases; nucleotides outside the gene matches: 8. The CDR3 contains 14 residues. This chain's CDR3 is CASSRTGRYYGYTF. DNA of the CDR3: TGTGCCAGCAGCCGGACAGGGCGGTATTATGGCTACACCTTC.

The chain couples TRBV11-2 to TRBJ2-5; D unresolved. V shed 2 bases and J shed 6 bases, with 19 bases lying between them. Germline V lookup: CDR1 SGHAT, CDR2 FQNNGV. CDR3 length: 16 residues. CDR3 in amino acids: CASSLRAGGPHKTQYF. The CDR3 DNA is TGTGCCAGCAGCTTAAGGGCAGGTGGCCCCCACAAGACCCAGTACTTC. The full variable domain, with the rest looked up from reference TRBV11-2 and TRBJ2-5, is EAGVAQSPRYKIIEKRQSVAFWCNPISGHATLYWYQQILGQGPKLLIQFQNNGVVDDSQLPKDRFSAERLKGVDSTLKIQPAKLEDSAVYLCASSLRAGGPHKTQYFGPGTRLLVL.

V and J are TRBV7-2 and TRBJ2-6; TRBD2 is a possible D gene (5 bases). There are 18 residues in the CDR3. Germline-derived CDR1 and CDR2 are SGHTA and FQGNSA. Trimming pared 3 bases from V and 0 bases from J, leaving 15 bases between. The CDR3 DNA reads TGTGCCAGCAGCTTTGGGGAGTTTGGGGACTCTGGGGCCAACGTCCTGACTTTC. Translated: CASSFGEFGDSGANVLTF.

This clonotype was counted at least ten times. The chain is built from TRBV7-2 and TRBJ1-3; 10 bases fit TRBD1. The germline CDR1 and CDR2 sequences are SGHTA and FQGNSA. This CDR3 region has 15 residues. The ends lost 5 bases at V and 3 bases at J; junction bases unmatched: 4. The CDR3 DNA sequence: TGTGCCAGCAGCCGTGACAGGGGGCATGGAAACACCATATATTTT. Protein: CASSRDRGHGNTIYF.

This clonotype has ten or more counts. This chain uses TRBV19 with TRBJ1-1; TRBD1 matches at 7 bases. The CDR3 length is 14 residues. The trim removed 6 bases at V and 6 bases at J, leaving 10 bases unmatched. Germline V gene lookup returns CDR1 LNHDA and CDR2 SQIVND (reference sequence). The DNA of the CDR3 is TGTGCCAGTAGCCCTTCCAGGGGGGAGGCTGAAGCTTTCTTT. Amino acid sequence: CASSPSRGEAEAFF.

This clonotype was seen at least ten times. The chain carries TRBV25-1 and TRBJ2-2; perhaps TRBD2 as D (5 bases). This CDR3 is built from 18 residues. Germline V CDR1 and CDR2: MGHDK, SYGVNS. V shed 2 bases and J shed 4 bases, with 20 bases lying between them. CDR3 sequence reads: CASSEQEGSAVGTGELFF. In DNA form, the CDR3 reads TGTGCCAGCAGTGAACAAGAGGGTTCCGCCGTGGGCACCGGGGAGCTGTTTTTT.

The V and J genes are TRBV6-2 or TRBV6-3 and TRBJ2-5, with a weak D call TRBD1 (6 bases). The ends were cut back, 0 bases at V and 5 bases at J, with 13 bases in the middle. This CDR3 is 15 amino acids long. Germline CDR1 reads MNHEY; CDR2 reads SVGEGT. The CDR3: CASSYSSYREETQYF. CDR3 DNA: TGTGCCAGCAGTTACTCGAGCTACAGGGAGGAGACCCAGTACTTC.

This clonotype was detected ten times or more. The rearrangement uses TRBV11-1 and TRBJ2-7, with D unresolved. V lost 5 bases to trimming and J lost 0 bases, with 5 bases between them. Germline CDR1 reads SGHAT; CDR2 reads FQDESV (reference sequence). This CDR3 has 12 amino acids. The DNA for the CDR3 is TGTGCCAGCAGCGCCCACTCCTACGAGCAGTACTTC. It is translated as CASSAHSYEQYF.

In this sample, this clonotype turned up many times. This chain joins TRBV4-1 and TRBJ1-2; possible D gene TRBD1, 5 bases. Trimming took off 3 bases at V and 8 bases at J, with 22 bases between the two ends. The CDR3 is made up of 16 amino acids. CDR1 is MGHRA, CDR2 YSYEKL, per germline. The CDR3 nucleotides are TGCGCCAGCAGCCAGCCAAGAAACGTGATTCCAGGGGGCTACACCTTC. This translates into CASSQPRNVIPGGYTF.

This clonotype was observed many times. The DNA of the CDR3 is TGCAGCGCCGATGGACCGGTGGATGCTTTCTTT. As protein: CSADGPVDAFF. The rearrangement joins TRBV29-1 to TRBJ1-1; D remains unclear. Germline-derived CDR1 and CDR2 are SQVTM and ANQGSEA. Between the trimmed V and J ends, which lost 7 bases and 11 bases, there was a span of 17 bases. The CDR3 consists of 11 residues. Looking up the rest from reference TRBV29-1 and TRBJ1-1 gives the full variable domain: SAVISQKPSRDICQRGTSLTIQCQVDSQVTMMFWYRQQPGQSLTLIATANQGSEATYESGFVIDKFPISRPNLTFSTLTVSNMSPEDSSIYLCSADGPVDAFFGQGTRLTVV.

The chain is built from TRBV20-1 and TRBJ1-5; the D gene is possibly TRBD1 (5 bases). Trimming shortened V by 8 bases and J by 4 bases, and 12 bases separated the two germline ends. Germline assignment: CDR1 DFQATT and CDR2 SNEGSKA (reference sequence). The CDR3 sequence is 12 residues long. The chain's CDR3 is CSLVDTNQPQHF. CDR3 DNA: TGCAGTTTAGTGGACACAAATCAGCCCCAGCATTTT.